A selection of T cell receptor beta chains follows, all from one sample in a study of shared clonotypes between healthy human individuals. Profiled with immunoSEQ multiplex PCR; TCRdb holds only in-frame clones, not every one. The sample shows 2 million to 3 million clones, 80% to 95% of them seen only once. The sample comprised naive CD4+ T cells from PBMCs. These receptors all stem from a young man in good health. Some clones in this sample may be carry-over from other donors' samples. The CDR3 runs from the conserved cysteine through the conserved F or W. Fields, in order: V gene, clone size, J gene, D gene, CDR3 protein, CDR3 DNA. A D gene is named only where the DNA matches it firmly. Clone size, where shown, is once, few, many, or a class for clones that have expanded.

>TRBV28|.|TRBJ2-7|TRBD1
CASTARDRSSAGSYEQYF
TGTGCCAGCACCGCCCGGGACAGGTCAAGTGCGGGATCCTACGAGCAGTACTTC
>TRBV15|.|TRBJ2-1|TRBD2
CATSRAHTSGTYNEQFF
TGTGCCACCAGCAGAGCCCATACTAGCGGGACCTACAATGAGCAGTTCTTC
>TRBV28|once|TRBJ1-1|.
CASSFSKQMNTEAFF
TGTGCCAGCAGTTTCTCTAAGCAAATGAACACTGAAGCTTTCTTT
>TRBV10-3|.|TRBJ2-1|TRBD2
CAISGSLAGTSYNEQFF
TGTGCCATCAGTGGGTCACTAGCGGGAACCTCCTACAATGAGCAGTTCTTC
>TRBV7-2|.|TRBJ2-7|.
CASSSVTTTYEQYF
TGTGCCAGCAGCTCAGTGACTACCACCTACGAGCAGTACTTC
>TRBV7-9|once|TRBJ2-3|TRBD1
CASSRPTGDTDTQYF
TGTGCCAGCAGCCGTCCTACAGGGGACACAGATACGCAGTATTTT
>TRBV6-6|.|TRBJ1-1|TRBD1
CASRTGGWTEAFF
TGTGCCAGCAGGACAGGGGGCTGGACTGAAGCTTTCTTT
>TRBV5-1|once|TRBJ1-1|.
CASSLDSARGTEAFF
TGCGCCAGCAGCTTGGACTCCGCGAGGGGCACTGAAGCTTTCTTT
>TRBV4-3|.|TRBJ2-2|TRBD2
CASSQWSGTSTGELFF
TGCGCCAGCAGCCAATGGTCCGGGACTAGCACCGGGGAGCTGTTTTTT
>TRBV30|few|TRBJ1-5|TRBD1
CAWSGTVNQPQHF
TGTGCCTGGAGCGGGACAGTCAATCAGCCCCAGCATTTT
>TRBV19|.|TRBJ1-5|.
CASRTGGQPQHF
TGTGCCAGTAGGACCGGCGGGCAGCCCCAGCATTTT
>TRBV6-5|.|TRBJ2-7|.
CASSYTSSYEQYF
TGTGCCAGCAGTTACACGAGCTCCTACGAGCAGTACTTC
>TRBV28|.|TRBJ1-2|.
CASSFIGAKNYGYTF
TGTGCCAGCAGTTTCATTGGGGCTAAGAACTATGGCTACACCTTC
>TRBV7-2|.|TRBJ2-7|.
CASASAIYEQYF
TGTGCCAGCGCTAGCGCAATCTACGAGCAGTACTTC
>TRBV28|few|TRBJ1-2|.
CASSLTGIDGYTF
TGTGCCAGCAGTTTAACTGGTATCGACGGCTACACCTTC
>TRBV18|.|TRBJ2-7|TRBD2
CASSPIPLAGDLYEQYF
TGTGCCAGCTCACCGATTCCCCTAGCGGGGGATCTCTACGAGCAGTACTTC
>TRBV10-3|.|TRBJ2-2|.
CAISPLPQGRTGELFF
TGTGCCATCTCTCCGCTACCCCAGGGAAGGACCGGGGAGCTGTTTTTT
>TRBV10-3|once|TRBJ2-1|.
CAISDRGRLRNEQFF
TGTGCCATCAGTGACCGGGGGCGCTTAAGGAATGAGCAGTTCTTC
>TRBV18|.|TRBJ1-1|TRBD1
CASSPKTSGQAGPEAFF
TGTGCCAGCTCACCGAAGACTTCTGGACAGGCGGGACCTGAAGCTTTCTTT
>TRBV4-3|.|TRBJ1-1|.
CASSQDSGPNTEAFF
TGCGCCAGCAGCCAAGATTCAGGTCCGAACACTGAAGCTTTCTTT
>TRBV7-2|.|TRBJ1-2|TRBD1
CASSLVPTGAKDGYTF
TGTGCCAGCAGCTTAGTTCCCACAGGGGCAAAGGATGGCTACACCTTC
>TRBV9|.|TRBJ2-6|TRBD1
CASSASIPGQGWTGANVLTF
TGTGCCAGCAGCGCCTCTATCCCGGGACAGGGGTGGACTGGGGCCAACGTCCTGACTTTC
>TRBV27|.|TRBJ2-7|.
CASSQTHVYEQYF
TGTGCCAGCAGTCAGACACATGTCTACGAGCAGTACTTC
>TRBV4-2|.|TRBJ1-2|.
CASSPTGLGYTF
TGTGCCAGCAGCCCGACCGGGCTGGGCTACACCTTC
>TRBV11-2|.|TRBJ2-7|.
CASSRALATRLISYEQYF
TGTGCCAGCAGCAGGGCATTAGCGACCCGCCTAATCTCCTACGAGCAGTACTTC
>TRBV13|.|TRBJ2-1|.
CASSFYGGRNEQFF
TGTGCCAGCAGCTTCTACGGGGGACGGAATGAGCAGTTCTTC
>TRBV28|.|TRBJ2-2|TRBD2
CASSFLAGNTGELFF
TGTGCCAGCAGTTTTCTAGCGGGGAACACCGGGGAGCTGTTTTTT
>TRBV6-5|few|TRBJ1-2|.
CASLGLWGYGYTF
TGTGCCAGCTTGGGGCTGTGGGGCTATGGCTACACCTTC
>TRBV2|.|TRBJ1-5|.
CASSEALRQGQPQHF
TGTGCCAGCAGTGAAGCCCTCAGGCAGGGTCAGCCCCAGCATTTT
>TRBV7-9|few|TRBJ1-2|.
CASSLAGPPGSYTF
TGTGCCAGCAGCTTAGCGGGCCCGCCGGGGAGCTACACCTTC
>TRBV19|.|TRBJ1-3|.
CASKQRSGNTIYF
TGTGCTTCAAAGCAGCGATCTGGAAACACCATATATTTT
>TRBV7-2|.|TRBJ1-6|.
CASSLSGAREPLHF
TGTGCCAGCAGCTTATCAGGCGCTAGAGAACCCCTCCACTTT
>TRBV11-2|.|TRBJ2-7|.
CASSLGSTGIYEQYF
TGTGCCAGCAGCCTAGGGTCAACAGGGATTTACGAGCAGTACTTC
>TRBV6-6|.|TRBJ2-5|TRBD1
CASSYRGRQETQYF
TGTGCCAGCAGTTACAGGGGGCGCCAAGAGACCCAGTACTTC
>TRBV7-2|.|TRBJ2-5|TRBD2
CASSFGGLAGSIRWETQYF
TGTGCCAGCAGCTTTGGTGGACTAGCGGGATCCATCCGATGGGAGACCCAGTACTTC
>TRBV5-1|.|TRBJ2-5|.
CASSRQETQYF
TGCGCCAGCAGCAGGCAAGAGACCCAGTACTTC